The next 17 T cell receptor beta chains were all read from a single sample in a study of T cell repertoires in cytomegalovirus infection. No antigen is known for these receptors. TCRdb processed the reads anew with MiXCR; each CDR3 protein has one entry. The table lists 140,000 to 150,000 distinct CDR3 sequences, about 31% of them singletons, with roughly 50% in the top ten. Here the sequenced sample was CD8+ T cells from cultured PBMCs, taken from culture after CMV antigen stimulation. The source of these receptors is a human donor in good health (CMV status not recorded). Some clones in this sample may be carry-over from other donors' samples.

This clonotype has just a few counts. The rearrangement joins TRBV6-1 to TRBJ1-5; weak D call: TRBD1 (6 bases). There are 16 residues in the CDR3. V lost 3 bases to trimming and J lost 4 bases, with 16 bases between them. Germline V gene lookup returns CDR1 MNHNS and CDR2 SASEGT. This CDR3 is CASSDSAKRGNQPQHF. For the CDR3, the DNA is TGTGCCAGCAGTGATTCGGCCAAGAGGGGGAATCAGCCCCAGCATTTT.

This clonotype came up a few times. CDR3 DNA sequence: TGTGCCAGCAGTGCGAGGGACCTAGCCAATTCACCCCTCCACTTT. Encoded protein: CASSARDLANSPLHF. The chain recombines TRBV27 with TRBJ1-6; a possible D gene is TRBD1 (5 bases). V was shortened by 5 bases and J by 7 bases, with 15 bases between the two germline ends. The CDR3 loop spans 15 amino acids. Germline V gene lookup returns CDR1 MNHEY and CDR2 SMNVEV (reference sequence).

The rearrangement joins TRBV27 to TRBJ2-1; TRBD1 matches 8 bases. J lost 5 bases, V lost 2 bases, and 14 bases had no gene match. Germline loops: CDR1 MNHEY, CDR2 SMNVEV (reference sequence). The CDR3 extends over 18 amino acids. The DNA for the CDR3 is TGTGCCAGCAGTTTACTGGCCTTAGGACAGGGTGACGACAATGAGCAGTTCTTC. Translation: CASSLLALGQGDDNEQFF.

This clonotype has ten or more counts. The chain recombines TRBV19 with TRBJ1-5, with D perhaps TRBD1 (5 bases). Germline V lookup: CDR1 LNHDA, CDR2 SQIVND (reference sequence). This CDR3 has 12 amino acids. The V end was cut by 7 bases, the J end by 7 bases, with 11 bases between. The CDR3 coding sequence is TGTGCCAGTACGCAGGGTGCGCAGCCCCAGCATTTT. Amino acid sequence: CASTQGAQPQHF.

V and J are TRBV7-8 and TRBJ2-5; 10 bases map to TRBD2. The junction had 14 bases not matched to a gene; V was cut back by 5 bases and J by 2 bases. Germline CDR1 and CDR2: SGHVS and FQNEAQ. The CDR3 sequence is 18 residues long. The CDR3 nucleotides are TGTGCCAGCAGCACAAGCGAGAGCGTAGCGGGGGGACAAGAGACCCAGTACTTC. Its protein product is CASSTSESVAGGQETQYF.

The chain uses TRBV6-5 and TRBJ2-5, with 9 bases lining up with TRBD1. Germline trimming cut 6 bases from V and 1 base from J; bases unmatched to any gene: 6. CDR1 and CDR2 (germline): MNHEY, SVGAGI. CDR3 size: 15 residues. CDR3 region: CASRRTGAFQETQYF. CDR3 sequence (DNA): TGTGCCAGCAGGAGGACAGGGGCCTTCCAAGAGACCCAGTACTTC.

This clonotype was counted at least ten times. The gene calls are TRBV7-9 and TRBJ1-2, with 9 bases fitting TRBD1. Per the germline V gene, CDR1 is SEHNR and CDR2 is FQNEAQ (reference sequence). The junction had 4 bases not matched to a gene; V was cut back by 11 bases and J by 6 bases. The CDR3 covers 11 residues. The CDR3, as DNA: TGTGCCGGTCGACAGGGGGATGGCTACACCTTC. Translated, it gives CAGRQGDGYTF.

This clonotype has a single count. The chain recombines TRBV5-6 with TRBJ2-3, with a weak D call TRBD2 (5 bases). V was shortened by 3 bases and J by 5 bases, with 16 bases between the two germline ends. Germline V gene lookup returns CDR1 SGHDT and CDR2 YYEEEE. The CDR3 has 15 amino acids. CDR3 protein: CASSSARAGIDTQYF. CDR3 DNA sequence: TGTGCCAGCAGCTCGGCGAGGGCGGGTATAGATACGCAGTATTTT. Full variable domain (missing parts from reference TRBV5-6 and TRBJ2-3): DAGVTQSPTHLIKTRGQQVTLRCSPKSGHDTVSWYQQALGQGPQFIFQYYEEEERQRGNFPDRFSGHQFPNYSSELNVNALLLGDSALYLCASSSARAGIDTQYFGPGTRLTVL.

The rearrangement uses TRBV6-8 and TRBJ2-1, with D unresolved. Per the germline V gene, CDR1 is MNHGY and CDR2 is SAAAGT. The ends were cut back, 0 bases at V and 7 bases at J, with 7 bases in the middle. The CDR3 loop spans 13 amino acids. The CDR3 DNA sequence: TGTGCCAGCAGTTACTCTTCCCCTAATGAGCAGTTCTTC. It codes for CASSYSSPNEQFF.

The chain couples TRBV12-3 or TRBV12-4 to TRBJ2-1; 7 positions match TRBD1. The V and J ends lost 4 bases and 0 bases, in that order; junction bases with no gene match: 6. This CDR3 comprises 16 residues. Here the CDR3 DNA reads TGTGCCAGCAGTTCCCCGACAGGGACCTCCTACAATGAGCAGTTCTTC. Its protein is CASSSPTGTSYNEQFF.

This CDR3 is CASTPSPGKETQYF. CDR3 nucleotides: TGTGCCAGCACCCCATCCCCAGGCAAGGAGACCCAGTACTTC. The chain is built from TRBV6-6 and TRBJ2-5; D ambiguous. V was trimmed by 7 bases and J by 5 bases, leaving 17 bases between them. The CDR3 totals 14 residues. Germline V CDR1 and CDR2: MNHNY, SVGAGI (reference sequence).

This clonotype turned up a few times. The genes are TRBV27 and TRBJ1-5; 7 bases are shared with TRBD1. This CDR3 has 15 residues. J was trimmed by 5 bases and V by 6 bases; bases with no gene match: 10. Looked up from germline, CDR1 is MNHEY and CDR2 is SMNVEV (reference sequence). CDR3 in amino acids: CASRSGQARYQPQHF. CDR3 in DNA: TGTGCCAGCAGATCAGGACAGGCCCGGTATCAGCCCCAGCATTTT.

V and J are TRBV19 and TRBJ1-2; no reliable D call. In germline, CDR1 is LNHDA, CDR2 SQIVND (reference sequence). The CDR3 has 13 amino acids. Deletions cut 0 bases from V and 3 bases from J, with 5 bases between. As DNA, the CDR3 is TGTGCCAGTAGTATAGACGGATACTATGGCTACACCTTC. Its protein product is CASSIDGYYGYTF.

The gene calls are TRBV28 and TRBJ1-3; TRBD1 agrees at 7 bases. CDR1 is MDHEN and CDR2 is SYDVKM in the germline V gene. The CDR3 contains 17 residues. V gave up 5 bases and J gave up 0 bases; unmatched junction bases: 10. Here the CDR3 reads CASSDLTGIVSGNTIYF. The CDR3 coding sequence is TGTGCCAGCAGTGACTTGACAGGGATCGTCTCTGGAAACACCATATATTTT.

The sample holds a few counts of this clonotype. One end of the junction is discordant with germline, which a read error may explain. The DNA of the CDR3 is TGCGCCAGCAGCCAAGCACTTGGGGCAGGGGCCTATCGCTACACCTTC. Protein product: CASSQALGAGAYRYTF. The chain carries TRBV4-1 and TRBJ1-2; a weak D match, TRBD1 (6 bases). The CDR3 length is 16 residues. Germline assignment: CDR1 MGHRA and CDR2 YSYEKL.

The chain has TRBV24-1 and TRBJ2-3; D is possibly TRBD1 (6 bases). This CDR3 comprises 14 residues. Trimming removed 4 bases from V and 6 bases from J, with 13 bases in between. Per germline, CDR1 KGHDR and CDR2 SFDVKD. The CDR3 protein is CATSENRVVDTQYF. DNA for the CDR3: TGTGCCACCAGTGAAAACAGGGTGGTTGATACGCAGTATTTT.

This chain joins TRBV20-1 and TRBJ2-2; D ambiguous. The CDR3 contains 13 residues. Between the trimmed V and J ends, which lost 4 bases and 2 bases, there was a span of 8 bases. Germline assignment: CDR1 DFQATT and CDR2 SNEGSKA (reference sequence). CDR3 nucleotide sequence: TGCAGTGCTACCGGCCCAAACACCGGGGAGCTGTTTTTT. This sequence encodes CSATGPNTGELFF.